These 3 T cell receptor beta chains were sequenced from one sample in a study of low-dose radiotherapy and immunotherapy resistance in tumors. Specified time point: before trial treatment. First-strand cDNA relied on TRAV- and TRBV-specific primers spanning alpha and beta chains. With a constant-region primer and a V-primer adapter, TCRs were subjected to 20 PCR cycles of amplification. Each CDR3 protein is one row after TCRdb ran MiXCR on the reads. The sample records 57,000 or so distinct CDR3 sequences, around 27% being singletons. The source material was PBMCs, sampled before treatment. The source is a male donor with prostate cancer.

In its sample, this clonotype was seen many times. This rearrangement joins TRBV6-2 or TRBV6-3 to TRBJ2-5; TRBD2 aligns across 7 bases. Trimming removed 6 bases from V and 5 bases from J; junction bases left unmatched: 3. The CDR3 runs 12 residues. Germline V gene data show CDR1 as MNHEY and CDR2 as SVGEGT. The CDR3 bases are TGTGCCAGCAGGGACGGGGGGGAGACCCAGTACTTC. It yields the protein CASRDGGETQYF.

This clonotype was counted at least ten times. The chain couples TRBV28 to TRBJ2-1, with D perhaps TRBD1 (5 bases). The germline gives CDR1 MDHEN, CDR2 SYDVKM. There are 12 residues in the CDR3. Trimming shortened V by 11 bases and J by 1 base, and 9 bases separated the two germline ends. CDR3 sequence: CAVPGSYNEQFF. The CDR3 DNA sequence: TGTGCCGTACCAGGGTCCTACAATGAGCAGTTCTTC.

This clonotype was detected many times. The V gene is TRBV3-1, the J gene TRBJ1-2; D uncertain. Deletions cut 2 bases from V and 8 bases from J, with 9 bases between. CDR1 is LGHDT, CDR2 YNNKEL, per germline (reference sequence). The CDR3 is 12 amino acids. CDR3 loop: CASSQNGNGYTF. In DNA form, the CDR3 reads TGTGCCAGCAGCCAAAACGGGAACGGCTACACCTTC.